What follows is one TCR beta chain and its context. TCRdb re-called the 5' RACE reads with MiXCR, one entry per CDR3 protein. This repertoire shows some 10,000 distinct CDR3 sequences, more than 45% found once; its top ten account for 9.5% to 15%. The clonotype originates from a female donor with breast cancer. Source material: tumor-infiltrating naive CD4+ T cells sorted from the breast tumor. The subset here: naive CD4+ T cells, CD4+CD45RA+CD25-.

In DNA form, the CDR3 reads TGTGCCAGCAGCTTTTCCTACGAGCAGTACTTC. Amino acid sequence: CASSFSYEQYF. The chain employs TRBV7-9 and TRBJ2-7; D gene uncertain. Trimming left V 3 bases short and J 1 base short, with 1 base between. CDR1 SEHNR and CDR2 FQNEAQ come from the germline V gene (reference sequence). CDR3 length: 11 residues.